The clone carrying this T cell receptor (beta chain) was seen only a few times. This sample is part of a study of identical twins. Each CDR3 protein gets one entry after TCRdb re-called the 5' RACE reads with MiXCR. The sample shows about 200,000 distinct CDR3 sequences, roughly 15% of them seen only once. These sequences were also reported in another study, on T cells expressing NK-cell markers. Turning to that study: With an anti-gamma-delta TCR antibody, sorting in several experiments was kept to alpha-beta TCR T cells. These clonotypes also led the CD3+CD56-NKG2C+ fraction in a few donors.

The sequenced sample was CD8+ T cells sorted from blood. The TCR originated in a woman in her late teens or twenties in good health.

The CDR3 reads CASSPLTGVGETQYF. The CDR3 bases are TGTGCCAGCAGTCCATTGACAGGGGTTGGTGAGACCCAGTACTTC. The chain has TRBV27 and TRBJ2-5; 8 positions agree with TRBD1. The germline V gene encodes CDR1 MNHEY and CDR2 SMNVEV (reference sequence). The CDR3 runs to 15 residues. After removal of 5 bases from V and 5 bases from J, the junction contained 10 bases not matched to a gene.